This entry describes one T cell receptor (beta chain). Adults between roughly 18 and 95 years of age took part from some 25 US areas. Participants were placed into cohorts based on the clinical history they reported. Cohort 3 donors counted as recovered after two negative PCRs, clearance, or resolved symptoms. Trimming shortened V by 1 base and J by 7 bases, and 8 bases separated the two germline ends. Germline V gene sequence: CDR1 GTSNPN, CDR2 SVGIG (reference sequence). The CDR3 has 12 amino acids. Original analysis: Nucleated cell counts were estimated from reference gene primer amplification. Method: immunoSEQ multiplex PCR; TCRdb's copy keeps in-frame clones and lacks some. V and J calls and clone size are those listed in that table; D and trimming were worked out from the DNA. Here the sample spans 180,000 or so clones, approximately 80% being singletons. The sample originates from a study of blood T cell repertoires in COVID-19.

This receptor was taken from a woman aged 55-70 years who had recovered from COVID-19. The sequenced sample was PBMCs or T cells enriched from blood (not recorded which). The chain uses TRBV30 and TRBJ1-3; D is undetermined. The CDR3 reads CAWSGSGNTIYF. The CDR3 DNA reads TGTGCCTGGAGTGGGTCGGGGAACACCATATATTTT.